This entry features one TCR beta chain sequence. This entry comes from a study of blood T cell repertoires in COVID-19. Original methodology: Reference gene primer amplification yielded estimated nucleated cell counts. The data were produced by immunoSEQ multiplex PCR, yet TCRdb's version contains in-frame clones alone and is incomplete. V and J calls and clone size follow that table, whereas D and trimming were derived from the DNA. The sample records approximately 350,000 clones, around 86% being singletons. Participant age was roughly 18 to 95 years, and participants resided in fewer than 30 US areas. Participant-given clinical history determined each cohort assignment. In Cohort 3, a recovered donor had either two negative PCRs, clearance, or symptom resolution. This CDR3 contains 13 residues. Germline CDR1 SGHKS, CDR2 YYEKEE (reference sequence). The V gene end was trimmed by 0 bases and the J gene end by 10 bases; junction bases not matched to a gene: 5.

The chain couples TRBV5-5 to TRBJ1-1; 8 nucleotides match TRBD1. Sequencing input: PBMCs or T cells enriched from blood (not recorded which). The receptor's source is a woman aged 45-65 years who had recovered from COVID-19. The CDR3 sequence is CASSLVRGQGAFF. In DNA, the CDR3 is TGTGCCAGCAGCTTGGTCAGGGGGCAGGGAGCTTTCTTT.